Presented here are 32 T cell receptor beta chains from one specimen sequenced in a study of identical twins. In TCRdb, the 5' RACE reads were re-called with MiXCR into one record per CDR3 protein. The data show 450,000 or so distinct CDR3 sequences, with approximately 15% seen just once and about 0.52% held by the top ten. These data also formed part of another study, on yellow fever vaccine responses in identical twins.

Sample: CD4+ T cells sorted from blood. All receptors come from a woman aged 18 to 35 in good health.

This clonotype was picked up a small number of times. The CDR3, as DNA: TGTGCCAGCAGCTTAGTCGGCGGGTCAAATGAGCAGTTCTTC. This codes for CASSLVGGSNEQFF. The chain combines TRBV7-9 with TRBJ2-1; possible D gene TRBD2, 5 bases. The CDR3 sequence is 14 residues long. V dropped 1 base and J dropped 7 bases, with 11 bases sitting between them. Germline V gives CDR1 SEHNR, CDR2 FQNEAQ (reference sequence).

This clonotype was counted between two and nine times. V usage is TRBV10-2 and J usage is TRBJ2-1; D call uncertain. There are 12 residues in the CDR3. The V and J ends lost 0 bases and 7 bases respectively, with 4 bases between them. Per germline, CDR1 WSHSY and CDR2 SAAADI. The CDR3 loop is CASSESINEQFF. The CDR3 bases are TGCGCCAGCAGTGAGTCTATTAATGAGCAGTTCTTC.

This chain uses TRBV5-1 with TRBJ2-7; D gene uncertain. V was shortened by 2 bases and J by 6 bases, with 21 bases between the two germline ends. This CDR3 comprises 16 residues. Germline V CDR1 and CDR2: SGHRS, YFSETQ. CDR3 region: CASSLRSDGGLSEQYF. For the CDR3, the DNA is TGCGCCAGCAGCTTAAGAAGTGACGGTGGGCTCTCCGAGCAGTACTTC.

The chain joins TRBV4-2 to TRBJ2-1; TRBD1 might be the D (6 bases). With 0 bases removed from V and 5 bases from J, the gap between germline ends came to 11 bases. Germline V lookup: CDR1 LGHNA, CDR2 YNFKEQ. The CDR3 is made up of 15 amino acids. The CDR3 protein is CASSQETSGDNEQFF. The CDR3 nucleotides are TGTGCCAGCAGCCAAGAAACCTCAGGGGACAATGAGCAGTTCTTC.

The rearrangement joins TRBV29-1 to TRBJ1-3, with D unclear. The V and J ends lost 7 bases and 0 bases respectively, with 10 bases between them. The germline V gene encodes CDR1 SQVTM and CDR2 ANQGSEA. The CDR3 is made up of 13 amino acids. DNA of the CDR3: TGCAGCGGATCACAGCGCTCTGGAAACACCATATATTTT. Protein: CSGSQRSGNTIYF.

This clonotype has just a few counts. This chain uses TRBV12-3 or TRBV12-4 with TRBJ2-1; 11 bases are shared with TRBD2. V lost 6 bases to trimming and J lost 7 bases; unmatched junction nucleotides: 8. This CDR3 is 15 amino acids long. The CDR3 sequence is CASSFSGGGGNEQFF. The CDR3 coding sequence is TGTGCCAGCAGCTTTAGCGGGGGGGGAGGGAATGAGCAGTTCTTC.

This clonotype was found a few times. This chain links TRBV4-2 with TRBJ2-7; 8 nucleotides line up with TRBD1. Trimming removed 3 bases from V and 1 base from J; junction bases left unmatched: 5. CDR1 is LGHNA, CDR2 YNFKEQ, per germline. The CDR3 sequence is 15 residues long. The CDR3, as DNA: TGTGCCAGCAGCCACACCAGGGGGCCGTCCTACGAGCAGTACTTC. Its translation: CASSHTRGPSYEQYF.

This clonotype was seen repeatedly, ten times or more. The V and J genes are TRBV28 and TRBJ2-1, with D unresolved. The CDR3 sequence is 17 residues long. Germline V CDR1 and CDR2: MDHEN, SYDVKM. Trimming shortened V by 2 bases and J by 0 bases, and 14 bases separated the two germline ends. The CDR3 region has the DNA TGTGCCAGCAGTTTAGGTTTCAGGTCAAGCTCCTACAATGAGCAGTTCTTC. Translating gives CASSLGFRSSSYNEQFF.

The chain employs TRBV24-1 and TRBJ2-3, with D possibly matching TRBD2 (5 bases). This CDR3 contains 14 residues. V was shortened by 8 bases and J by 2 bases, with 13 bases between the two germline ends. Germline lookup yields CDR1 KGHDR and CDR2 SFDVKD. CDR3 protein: CATNEGGNTDTQYF. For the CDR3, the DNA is TGTGCCACCAATGAGGGCGGCAACACAGATACGCAGTATTTT.

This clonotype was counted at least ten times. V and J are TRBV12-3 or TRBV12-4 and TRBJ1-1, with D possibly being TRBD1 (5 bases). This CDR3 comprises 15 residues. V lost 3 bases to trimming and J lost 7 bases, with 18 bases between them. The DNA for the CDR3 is TGTGCCAGCAGTTTTTTGTCCGGGGGAGCGATTGAAGCTTTCTTT. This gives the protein CASSFLSGGAIEAFF.

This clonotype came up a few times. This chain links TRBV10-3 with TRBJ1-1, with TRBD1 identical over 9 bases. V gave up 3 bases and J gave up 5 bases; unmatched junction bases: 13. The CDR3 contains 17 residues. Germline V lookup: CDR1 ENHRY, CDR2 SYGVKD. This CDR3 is CAISDLGQGISNTEAFF. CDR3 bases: TGTGCCATCAGTGATTTGGGACAGGGAATTAGTAATACTGAAGCTTTCTTT.

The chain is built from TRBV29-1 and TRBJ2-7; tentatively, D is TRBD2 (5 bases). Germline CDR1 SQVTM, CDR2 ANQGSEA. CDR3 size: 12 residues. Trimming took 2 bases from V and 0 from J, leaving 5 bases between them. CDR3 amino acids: CSVETSSYEQYF. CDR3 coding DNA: TGCAGCGTTGAAACTAGCTCCTACGAGCAGTACTTC.

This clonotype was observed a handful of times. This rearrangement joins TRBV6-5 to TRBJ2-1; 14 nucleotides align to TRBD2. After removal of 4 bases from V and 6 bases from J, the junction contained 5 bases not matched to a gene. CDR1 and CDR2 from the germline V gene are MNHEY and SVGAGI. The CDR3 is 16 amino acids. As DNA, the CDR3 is TGTGCCAGCAGTTCGACTAGCGGGAGGGCCCTCAATGAGCAGTTCTTC. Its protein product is CASSSTSGRALNEQFF.

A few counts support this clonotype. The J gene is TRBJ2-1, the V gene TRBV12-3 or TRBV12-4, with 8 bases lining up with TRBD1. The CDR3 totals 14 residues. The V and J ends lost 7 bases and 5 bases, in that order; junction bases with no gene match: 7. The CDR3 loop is CASNLGQGNNEQFF. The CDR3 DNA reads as TGTGCCAGCAACTTAGGACAGGGCAACAATGAGCAGTTCTTC.

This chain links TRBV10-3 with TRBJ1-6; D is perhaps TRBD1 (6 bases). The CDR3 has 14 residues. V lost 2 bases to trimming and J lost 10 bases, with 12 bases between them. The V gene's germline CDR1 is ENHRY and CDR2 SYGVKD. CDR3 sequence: CAISEGGGRSPLHF. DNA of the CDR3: TGTGCCATCAGTGAGGGCGGGGGGCGGTCACCCCTCCACTTT.

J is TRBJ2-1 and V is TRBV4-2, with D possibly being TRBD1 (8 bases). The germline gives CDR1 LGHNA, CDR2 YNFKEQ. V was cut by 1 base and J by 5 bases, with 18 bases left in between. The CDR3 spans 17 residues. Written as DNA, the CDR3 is TGTGCCAGCAGCCAAGTACCGGGTACAGGGGGGGACAATGAGCAGTTCTTC. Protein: CASSQVPGTGGDNEQFF.

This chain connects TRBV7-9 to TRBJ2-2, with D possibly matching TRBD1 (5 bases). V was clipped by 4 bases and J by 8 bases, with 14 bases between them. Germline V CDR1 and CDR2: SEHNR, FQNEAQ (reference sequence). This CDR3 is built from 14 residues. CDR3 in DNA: TGTGCCAGCAGCTCGGACCGTCCAGGGGGGGAGCTGTTTTTT. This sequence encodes CASSSDRPGGELFF.

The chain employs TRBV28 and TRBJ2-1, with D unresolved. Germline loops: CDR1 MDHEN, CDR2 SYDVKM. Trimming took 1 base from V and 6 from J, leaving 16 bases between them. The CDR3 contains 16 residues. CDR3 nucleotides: TGTGCCAGCAGTTTATTACGGCGGCCCCTCCCCAATGAGCAGTTCTTC. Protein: CASSLLRRPLPNEQFF.

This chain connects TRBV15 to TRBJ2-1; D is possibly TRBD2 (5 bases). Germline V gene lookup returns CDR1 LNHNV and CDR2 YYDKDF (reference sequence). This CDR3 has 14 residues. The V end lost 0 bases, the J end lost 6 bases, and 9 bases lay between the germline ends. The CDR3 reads CATSRDRRSNEQFF. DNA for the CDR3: TGTGCCACCAGCAGAGATAGGAGGAGCAATGAGCAGTTCTTC.

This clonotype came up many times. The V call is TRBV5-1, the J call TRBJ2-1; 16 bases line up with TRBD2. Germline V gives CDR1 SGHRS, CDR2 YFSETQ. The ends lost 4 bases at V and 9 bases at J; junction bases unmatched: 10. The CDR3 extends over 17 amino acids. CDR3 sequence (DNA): TGCGCCAGCAGCCCGGGACTAGCGGGGGGGGATTCTCTTGAGCAGTTCTTC. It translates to CASSPGLAGGDSLEQFF.

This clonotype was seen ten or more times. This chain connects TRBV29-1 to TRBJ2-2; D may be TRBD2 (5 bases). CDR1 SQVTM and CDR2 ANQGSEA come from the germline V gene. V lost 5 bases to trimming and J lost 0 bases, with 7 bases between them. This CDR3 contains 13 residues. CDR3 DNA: TGCAGCGTTACCGGGACGAACACCGGGGAGCTGTTTTTT. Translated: CSVTGTNTGELFF.

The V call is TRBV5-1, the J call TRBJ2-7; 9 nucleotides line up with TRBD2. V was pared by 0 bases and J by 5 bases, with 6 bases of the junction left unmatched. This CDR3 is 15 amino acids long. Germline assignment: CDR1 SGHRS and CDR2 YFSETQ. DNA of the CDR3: TGCGCCAGCAGCTTGGTAGTAGCGGGAGAAGACGAGCAGTACTTC. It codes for CASSLVVAGEDEQYF.

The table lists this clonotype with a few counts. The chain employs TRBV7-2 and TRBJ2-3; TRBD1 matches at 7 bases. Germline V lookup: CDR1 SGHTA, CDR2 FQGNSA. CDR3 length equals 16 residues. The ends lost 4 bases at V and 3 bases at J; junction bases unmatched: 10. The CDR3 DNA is TGTGCCAGCAGCTCCAGGGGGAGACCGCAAACAGATACGCAGTATTTT. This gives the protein CASSSRGRPQTDTQYF.

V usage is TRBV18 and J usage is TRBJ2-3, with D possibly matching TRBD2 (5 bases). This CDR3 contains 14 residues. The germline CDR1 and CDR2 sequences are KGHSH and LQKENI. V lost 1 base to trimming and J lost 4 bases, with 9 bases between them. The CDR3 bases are TGTGCCAGCTCACCACAGGCTAGCCCAGATACGCAGTATTTT. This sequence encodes CASSPQASPDTQYF.

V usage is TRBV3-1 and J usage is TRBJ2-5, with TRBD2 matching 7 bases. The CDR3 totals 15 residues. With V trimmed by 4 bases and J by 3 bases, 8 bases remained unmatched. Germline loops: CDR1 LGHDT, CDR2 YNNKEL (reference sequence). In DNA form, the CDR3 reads TGTGCCAGCAGCCCCTTCCAGGGAGGGAAAGAGACCCAGTACTTC. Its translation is CASSPFQGGKETQYF.

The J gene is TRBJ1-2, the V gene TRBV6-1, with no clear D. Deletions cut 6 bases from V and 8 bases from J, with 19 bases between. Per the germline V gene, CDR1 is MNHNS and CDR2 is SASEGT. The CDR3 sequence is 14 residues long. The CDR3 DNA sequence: TGTGCCAGCAGCCCCCTTGGAGGTAGATCCGGCTACACCTTC. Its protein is CASSPLGGRSGYTF.

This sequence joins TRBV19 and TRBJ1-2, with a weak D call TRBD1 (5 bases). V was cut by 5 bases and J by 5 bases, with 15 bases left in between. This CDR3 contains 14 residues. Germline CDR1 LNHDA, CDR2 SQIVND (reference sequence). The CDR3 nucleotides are TGTGCCAGTAGTGCGACCCCAGGGAAATATGGCTACACCTTC. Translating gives CASSATPGKYGYTF.

CDR3 sequence reads: CSAKAPTDTQYF. CDR3 in DNA: TGCAGTGCCAAAGCCCCCACAGATACGCAGTATTTT. The chain links TRBV20-1 to TRBJ2-3, with unresolved D. The CDR3 sequence is 12 residues long. The V and J ends lost 6 bases and 2 bases respectively, with 9 bases between them. The germline V gene has CDR1 DFQATT and CDR2 SNEGSKA (reference sequence).

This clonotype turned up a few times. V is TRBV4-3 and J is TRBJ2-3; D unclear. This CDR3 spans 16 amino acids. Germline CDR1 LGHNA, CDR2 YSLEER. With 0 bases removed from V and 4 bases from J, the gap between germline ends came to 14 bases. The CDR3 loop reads CASSQDWLYYPDTQYF. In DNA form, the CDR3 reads TGCGCCAGCAGCCAAGATTGGCTTTACTATCCAGATACGCAGTATTTT.

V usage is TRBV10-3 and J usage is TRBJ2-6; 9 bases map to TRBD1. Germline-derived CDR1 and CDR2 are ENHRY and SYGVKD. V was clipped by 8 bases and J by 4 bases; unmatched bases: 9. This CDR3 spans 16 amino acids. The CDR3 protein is CAILGGTGKGANVLTF. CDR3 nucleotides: TGTGCCATCCTTGGGGGGACAGGGAAGGGGGCCAACGTCCTGACTTTC.

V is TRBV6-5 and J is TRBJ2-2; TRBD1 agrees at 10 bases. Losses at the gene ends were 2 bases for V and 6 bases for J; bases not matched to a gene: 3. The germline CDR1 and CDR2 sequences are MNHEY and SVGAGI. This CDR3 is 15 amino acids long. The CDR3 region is CASSYPGTGAGELFF. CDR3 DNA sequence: TGTGCCAGCAGTTACCCAGGGACAGGGGCCGGGGAGCTGTTTTTT.

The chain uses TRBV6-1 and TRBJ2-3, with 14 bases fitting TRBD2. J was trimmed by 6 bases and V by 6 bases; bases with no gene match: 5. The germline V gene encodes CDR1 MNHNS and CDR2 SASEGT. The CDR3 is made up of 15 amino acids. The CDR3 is CASRGLAGAADTQYF. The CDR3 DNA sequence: TGTGCCAGCAGGGGACTAGCGGGAGCCGCCGATACGCAGTATTTT.